The 5 T cell receptor beta chains below were found in one sample sequenced in a study of T cells in Graves' hyperthyroidism and ophthalmopathy. There were TCR beta CDR3 regions amplified from RNA transcripts. HTBI primers were the set used in a first-round RT-PCR of the TCR CDR3. Using its own MiXCR run on the multiplex PCR reads, TCRdb lists one record per CDR3 protein. The data show under 750,000 distinct CDR3 sequences, approximately 18% seen once. Input material: blood. The receptors derive from a woman between 50 and 59 years old with Graves' hyperthyroidism that later progressed to Graves' ophthalmopathy.

There are many counts of this clonotype. The V call is TRBV20-1, the J call TRBJ2-5; D is ambiguous. This CDR3 spans 12 amino acids. Trimming removed 1 base at V and 1 base at J, with 4 bases between. Per the germline V gene, CDR1 is DFQATT and CDR2 is SNEGSKA (reference sequence). The CDR3: CSARVRQETQYF. In DNA, the CDR3 is TGCAGTGCTAGAGTCCGCCAAGAGACCCAGTACTTC.

The sample holds many counts of this clonotype. The chain is built from TRBV2 and TRBJ1-4; D is unresolved. The CDR3 is 11 amino acids. From germline, CDR1 is SNHLY and CDR2 FYNNEI. V shed 3 bases and J shed 7 bases, with 3 bases lying between them. This CDR3 reads CASSEVEKLFF. CDR3 DNA: TGTGCCAGCAGTGAGGTTGAAAAACTGTTTTTT.

This clonotype was counted at least ten times. The rearrangement joins TRBV7-3 to TRBJ2-1, with D maybe TRBD2 (5 bases). Per germline, CDR1 SGHTA and CDR2 FQGTGA. The CDR3 runs 14 residues. V lost 4 bases and J 6 bases, leaving 13 bases between the germline ends. The CDR3 reads CASSSPGVGNEQFF. CDR3 bases: TGTGCCAGCAGCTCCCCCGGGGTCGGCAATGAGCAGTTCTTC.

This clonotype has ten or more counts. This sequence joins TRBV7-2 and TRBJ2-3; D is perhaps TRBD1 (6 bases). Per germline, CDR1 SGHTA and CDR2 FQGNSA. This CDR3 is built from 15 residues. Trimming took off 7 bases at V and 3 bases at J, with 17 bases between the two ends. CDR3 sequence reads: CASTPYRVGTDTQYF. The DNA of the CDR3 is TGTGCCAGCACCCCTTACAGGGTAGGGACAGATACGCAGTATTTT.

This clonotype was seen at least ten times. V is TRBV7-8 and J is TRBJ1-1, with 9 bases fitting TRBD1. Unmatched junction bases numbered 11, after V lost 5 bases and J lost 7 bases. This CDR3 has 15 amino acids. Germline CDR1 SGHVS, CDR2 FQNEAQ. The CDR3 spells CASSATGTGRIEAFF. The CDR3 bases are TGTGCCAGCAGCGCCACCGGGACAGGGCGCATTGAAGCTTTCTTT.